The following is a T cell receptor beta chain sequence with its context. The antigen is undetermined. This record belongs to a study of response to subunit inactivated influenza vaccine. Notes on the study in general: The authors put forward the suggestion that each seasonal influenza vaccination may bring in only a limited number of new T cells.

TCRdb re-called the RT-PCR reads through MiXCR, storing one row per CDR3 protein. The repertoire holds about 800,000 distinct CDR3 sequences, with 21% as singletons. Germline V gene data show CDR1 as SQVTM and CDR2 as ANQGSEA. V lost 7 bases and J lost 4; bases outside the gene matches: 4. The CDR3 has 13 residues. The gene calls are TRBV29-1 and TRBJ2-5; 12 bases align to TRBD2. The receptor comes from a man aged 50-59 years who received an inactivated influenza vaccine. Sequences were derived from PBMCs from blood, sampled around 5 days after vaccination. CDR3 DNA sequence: TGCAGCGCTTCGGGACTAGCGGGAGAGACCCAGTACTTC. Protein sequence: CSASGLAGETQYF.